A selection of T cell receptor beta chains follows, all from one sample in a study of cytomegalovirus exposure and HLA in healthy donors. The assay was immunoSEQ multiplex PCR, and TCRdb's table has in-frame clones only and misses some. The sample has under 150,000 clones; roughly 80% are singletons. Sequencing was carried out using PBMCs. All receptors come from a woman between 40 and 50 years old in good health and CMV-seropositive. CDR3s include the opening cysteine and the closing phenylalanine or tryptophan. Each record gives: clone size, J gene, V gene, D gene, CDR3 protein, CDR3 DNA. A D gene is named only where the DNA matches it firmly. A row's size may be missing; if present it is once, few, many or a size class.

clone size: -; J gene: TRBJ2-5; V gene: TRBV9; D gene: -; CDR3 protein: CASSTHPGEGETQYF; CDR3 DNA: TGTGCCAGCAGCACCCATCCGGGAGAAGGGGAGACCCAGTACTTC
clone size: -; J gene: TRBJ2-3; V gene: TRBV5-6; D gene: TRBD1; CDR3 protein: CASSLGQSSTDTQYF; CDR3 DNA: TGTGCCAGCAGCCTGGGACAGTCTAGCACAGATACGCAGTATTTT
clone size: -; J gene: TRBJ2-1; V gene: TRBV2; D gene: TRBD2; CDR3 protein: CASSARGLAFREQFF; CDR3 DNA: TGTGCCAGCAGTGCCAGGGGACTAGCATTTCGAGAGCAGTTCTTC
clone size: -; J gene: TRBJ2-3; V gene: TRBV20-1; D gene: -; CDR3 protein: CSAEATDTQYF; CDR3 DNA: TGCAGTGCCGAGGCCACAGATACGCAGTATTTT
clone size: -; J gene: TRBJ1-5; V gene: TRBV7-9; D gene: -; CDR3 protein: CASSVAGQSNQPQHF; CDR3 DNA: TGTGCCAGCAGCGTAGCTGGACAGAGCAATCAGCCCCAGCATTTT
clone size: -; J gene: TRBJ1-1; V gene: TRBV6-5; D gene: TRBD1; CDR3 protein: CASRPDRGTAFF; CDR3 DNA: TGTGCCAGCAGACCGGACAGGGGGACAGCTTTCTTT
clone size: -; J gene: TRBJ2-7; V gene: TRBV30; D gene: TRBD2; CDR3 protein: CAWSVGGSLDEQYF; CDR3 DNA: TGTGCCTGGAGTGTGGGAGGGAGCCTGGACGAGCAGTACTTC
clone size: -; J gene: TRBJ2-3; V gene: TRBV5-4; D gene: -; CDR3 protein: CASSSRDLDTQYF; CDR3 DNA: TGTGCCAGCAGCTCGAGGGACTTGGATACGCAGTATTTT
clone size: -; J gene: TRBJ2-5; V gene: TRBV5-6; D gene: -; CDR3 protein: CASSWGPAGRGYF; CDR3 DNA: TGTGCCAGCAGCTGGGGACCTGCGGGGAGAGGGTACTTC
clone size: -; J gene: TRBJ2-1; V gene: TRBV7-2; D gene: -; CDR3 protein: CASSPRTALSYNEQFF; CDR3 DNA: TGTGCCAGCAGCCCGCGGACAGCCCTCTCCTACAATGAGCAGTTCTTC
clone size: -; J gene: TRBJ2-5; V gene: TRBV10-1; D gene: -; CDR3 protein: CASSDGGTETQYF; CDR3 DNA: TGCGCCAGCAGTGATGGCGGCACGGAGACCCAGTACTTC
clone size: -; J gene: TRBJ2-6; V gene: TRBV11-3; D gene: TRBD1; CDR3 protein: CASSSLTGSVANVLTF; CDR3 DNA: TGTGCCAGCAGCTCTCTGACAGGGTCGGTGGCCAACGTCCTGACTTTC
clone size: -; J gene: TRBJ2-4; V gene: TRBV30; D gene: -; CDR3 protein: CAWSPGLLSNIQYF; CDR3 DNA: TGTGCCTGGAGCCCAGGACTACTCTCAAACATTCAGTACTTC
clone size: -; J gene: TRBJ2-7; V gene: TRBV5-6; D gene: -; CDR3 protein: CASVKRDSYEQYF; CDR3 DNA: TGTGCCAGCGTCAAACGGGACTCCTACGAGCAGTACTTC
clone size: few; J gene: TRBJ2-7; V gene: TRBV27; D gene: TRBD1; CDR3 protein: CASRKQGTAYEQYF; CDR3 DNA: TGTGCCAGCAGAAAACAAGGGACAGCGTACGAGCAGTACTTC
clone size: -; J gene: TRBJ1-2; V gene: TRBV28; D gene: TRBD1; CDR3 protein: CATEGQGAAGDGYTF; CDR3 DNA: TGTGCCACGGAGGGACAGGGGGCCGCAGGAGATGGCTACACCTTC
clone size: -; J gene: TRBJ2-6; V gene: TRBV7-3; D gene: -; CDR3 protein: CASSYGANVLTF; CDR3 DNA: TGTGCCAGCAGTTATGGGGCCAACGTCCTGACTTTC
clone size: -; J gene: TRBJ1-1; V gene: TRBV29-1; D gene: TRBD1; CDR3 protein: CSVGRGQAMNTEAFF; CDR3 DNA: TGCAGCGTTGGGAGGGGACAGGCTATGAACACTGAAGCTTTCTTT
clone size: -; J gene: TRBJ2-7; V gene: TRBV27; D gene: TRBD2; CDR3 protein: CASSPASGSYYEQYF; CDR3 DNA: TGTGCCAGCAGTCCAGCTAGCGGGAGTTACTACGAGCAGTACTTC
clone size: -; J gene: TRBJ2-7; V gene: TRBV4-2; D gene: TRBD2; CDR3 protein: CASSGLRGGYEQYF; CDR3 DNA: TGTGCCAGCAGTGGGTTGCGGGGGGGGTACGAGCAGTACTTC
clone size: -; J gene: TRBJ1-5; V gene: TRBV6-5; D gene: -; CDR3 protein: CASSEVPGQPQHF; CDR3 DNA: TGTGCCAGCAGTGAAGTGCCAGGTCAGCCCCAGCATTTT
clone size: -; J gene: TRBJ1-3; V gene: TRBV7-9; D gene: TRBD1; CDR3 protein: CSTSADGTGPSFSGNTIYF; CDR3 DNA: TGTTCCACCTCAGCGGATGGGACAGGGCCTTCATTCTCTGGAAACACCATATATTTT
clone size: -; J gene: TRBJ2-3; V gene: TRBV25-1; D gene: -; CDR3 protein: CASSPTGSDTQYF; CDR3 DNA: TGTGCCAGCAGTCCGACAGGTTCAGATACGCAGTATTTT
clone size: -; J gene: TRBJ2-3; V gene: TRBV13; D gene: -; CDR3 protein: CASSPPTGGTDTQYF; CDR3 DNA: TGTGCCAGCAGCCCACCTACGGGGGGCACAGATACGCAGTATTTT
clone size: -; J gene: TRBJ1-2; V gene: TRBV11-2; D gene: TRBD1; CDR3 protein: CASSADRGGGYTF; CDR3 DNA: TGTGCCAGCAGCGCCGACAGGGGAGGAGGCTACACCTTC
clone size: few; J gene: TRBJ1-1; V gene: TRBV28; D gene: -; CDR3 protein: CASSFGPNTEAFF; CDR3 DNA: TGTGCCAGCAGTTTTGGGCCGAACACTGAAGCTTTCTTT
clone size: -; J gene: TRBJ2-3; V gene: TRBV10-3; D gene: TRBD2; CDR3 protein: CATLSSGSTDTQYF; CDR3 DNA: TGTGCCACGCTCTCTAGCGGGAGCACAGATACGCAGTATTTT
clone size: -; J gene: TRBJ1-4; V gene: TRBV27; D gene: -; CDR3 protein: CASSMRQPTNEKLFF; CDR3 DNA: TGTGCCAGCAGTATGCGACAACCAACTAATGAAAAACTGTTTTTT
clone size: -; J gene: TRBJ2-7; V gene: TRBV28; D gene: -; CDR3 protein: CASKGAEQYF; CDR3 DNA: TGTGCCAGCAAGGGAGCAGAGCAGTACTTC
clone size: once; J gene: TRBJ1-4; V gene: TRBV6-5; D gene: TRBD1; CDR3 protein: CASSRDRDEKLFF; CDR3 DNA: TGTGCCAGCAGCCGGGACAGGGACGAAAAACTGTTTTTT
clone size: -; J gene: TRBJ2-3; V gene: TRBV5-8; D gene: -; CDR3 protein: CASSRGTLKGTDTQYF; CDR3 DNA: TGTGCCAGCAGTCGCGGGACTCTGAAAGGCACAGATACGCAGTATTTT
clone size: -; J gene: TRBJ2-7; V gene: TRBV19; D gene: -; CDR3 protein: CASSPDGGWTYEQYF; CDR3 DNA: TGTGCCAGTAGTCCTGACGGAGGGTGGACCTACGAGCAGTACTTC
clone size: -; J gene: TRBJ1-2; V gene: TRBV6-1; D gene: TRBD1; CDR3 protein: CATPRGQGEVGGYTF; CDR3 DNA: TGTGCCACGCCCAGGGGACAGGGAGAGGTGGGCGGCTACACCTTC
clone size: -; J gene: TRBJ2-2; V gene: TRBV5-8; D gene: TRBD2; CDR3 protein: CASSPGLAGATGELFF; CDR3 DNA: TGTGCCAGCAGCCCTGGACTAGCGGGAGCCACCGGGGAGCTGTTTTTT
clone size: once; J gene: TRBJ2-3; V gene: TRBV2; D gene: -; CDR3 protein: CASRVNRASTDTQYF; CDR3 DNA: TGTGCCAGCAGAGTGAACAGGGCTAGCACAGATACGCAGTATTTT
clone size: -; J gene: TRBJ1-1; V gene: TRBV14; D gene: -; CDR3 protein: CASSQDPWPMNTEAFF; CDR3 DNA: TGTGCCAGCAGCCAAGATCCGTGGCCCATGAACACTGAAGCTTTCTTT
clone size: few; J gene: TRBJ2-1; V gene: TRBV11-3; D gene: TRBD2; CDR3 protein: CASSFSGRAYNEQFF; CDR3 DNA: TGTGCCAGCAGCTTTAGCGGGAGGGCTTACAATGAGCAGTTCTTC
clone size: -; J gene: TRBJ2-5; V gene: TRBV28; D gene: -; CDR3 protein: CASSPLSEAPFQETQYF; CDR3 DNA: TGTGCCAGCAGCCCTCTTTCCGAGGCCCCGTTTCAAGAGACCCAGTACTTC
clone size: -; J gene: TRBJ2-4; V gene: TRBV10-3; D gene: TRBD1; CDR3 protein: CAISEPGQGAKNIQYF; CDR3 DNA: TGTGCCATCAGTGAGCCCGGACAGGGGGCCAAAAACATTCAGTACTTC
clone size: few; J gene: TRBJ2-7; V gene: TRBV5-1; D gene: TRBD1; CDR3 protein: CASSYGQGISYEQYF; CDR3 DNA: TGCGCCAGCAGCTATGGACAGGGGATTTCATACGAGCAGTACTTC
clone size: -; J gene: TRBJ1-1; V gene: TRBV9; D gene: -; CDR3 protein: CASSVNGAEANTEAFF; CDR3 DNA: TGTGCCAGCAGCGTAAACGGTGCGGAGGCGAACACTGAAGCTTTCTTT
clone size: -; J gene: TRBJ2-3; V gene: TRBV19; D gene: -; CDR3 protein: CASKALHSGDTQYF; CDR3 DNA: TGTGCCAGTAAGGCCCTTCACTCGGGGGATACGCAGTATTTT
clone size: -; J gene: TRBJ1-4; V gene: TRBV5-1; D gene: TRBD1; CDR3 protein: CASSLSGTGGGEKLFF; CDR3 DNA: TGCGCCAGCAGCTTAAGCGGTACAGGGGGTGGTGAAAAACTGTTTTTT
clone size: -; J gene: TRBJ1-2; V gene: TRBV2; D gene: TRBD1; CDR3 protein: CASSERGQGYYGYTF; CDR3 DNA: TGTGCCAGCAGTGAACGGGGACAGGGATACTATGGCTACACCTTC
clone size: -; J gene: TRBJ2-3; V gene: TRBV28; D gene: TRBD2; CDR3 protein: CASTMAGGSTDTQYF; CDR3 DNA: TGTGCCAGCACCATGGCGGGGGGAAGCACAGATACGCAGTATTTT
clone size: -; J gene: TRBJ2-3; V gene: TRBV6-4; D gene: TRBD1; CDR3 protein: CASSSDRGVTDTQYF; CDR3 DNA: TGTGCCAGCAGCTCGGACAGGGGAGTGACAGATACGCAGTATTTT
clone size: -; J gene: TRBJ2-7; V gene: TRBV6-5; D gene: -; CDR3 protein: CASSYSRAGNHEQYF; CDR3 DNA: TGTGCCAGCAGTTACTCTCGGGCAGGGAACCACGAGCAGTACTTC
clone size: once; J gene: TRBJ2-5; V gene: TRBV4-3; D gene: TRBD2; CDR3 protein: CASSQEAGGPPQETQYF; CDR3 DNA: TGCGCCAGCAGCCAAGAGGCGGGGGGGCCCCCACAAGAGACCCAGTACTTC
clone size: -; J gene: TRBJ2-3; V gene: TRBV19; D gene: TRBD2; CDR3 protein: CASTGTSGGSSTDTQYF; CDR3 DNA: TGTGCCAGTACTGGAACTAGCGGGGGTTCTAGCACAGATACGCAGTATTTT
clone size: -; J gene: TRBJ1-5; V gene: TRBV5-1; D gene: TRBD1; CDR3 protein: CASRTGENQPQHF; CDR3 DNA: TGCGCCAGTAGGACAGGGGAAAATCAGCCCCAGCATTTT
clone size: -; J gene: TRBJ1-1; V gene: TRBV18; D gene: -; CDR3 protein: CASSRSEMNTEAFF; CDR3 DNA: TGTGCCAGCTCACGGTCAGAAATGAACACTGAAGCTTTCTTT
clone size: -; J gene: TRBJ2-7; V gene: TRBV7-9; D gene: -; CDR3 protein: CASSLHTADEQYF; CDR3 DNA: TGTGCCAGCAGCTTACACACCGCCGACGAGCAGTACTTC
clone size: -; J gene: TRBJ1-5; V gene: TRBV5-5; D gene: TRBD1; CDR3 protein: CASSLVVVDRVSNQPQHF; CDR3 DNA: TGTGCCAGCAGCCTTGTCGTGGTGGACAGGGTGAGCAATCAGCCCCAGCATTTT